The sequence of this T cell receptor beta chain was determined in a study of OX40 agonist ivuxolimab in advanced cancers. Study in general: Participants averaged approximately 65 years of age (range about 23 to 80) and were 75% to 90% male. General study points: The study observed clonal expansion of CD4+ and CD8+ blood T cells by week 6 at 0.1 to 3.0 mg/kg.

Concerning this clone itself: The antigen is not known.

The CDR3 has 13 amino acids. Germline V gene sequence: CDR1 GTSNPN, CDR2 SVGIG (reference sequence). Deletions cut 2 bases from V and 6 bases from J, with 13 bases between. Assay used: immunoSEQ multiplex PCR; TCRdb lists only in-frame clones, some missing. This repertoire shows 100,000 to 150,000 clones, around 93% found once; its top ten account for under 0.85%. The J gene is TRBJ1-1, the V gene TRBV30, with D uncertain. Here the sequenced sample was CD4+ or CD8+ T cells sorted from blood, taken in a trial of the OX40 agonist ivuxolimab. The source is an adult with an advanced solid tumor such as melanoma, head and neck, liver or kidney cancer. CDR3 in DNA: TGTGCCTGGAGTAGGTCAGGAGGAGCTGAAGCTTTCTTT. Its protein is CAWSRSGGAEAFF.